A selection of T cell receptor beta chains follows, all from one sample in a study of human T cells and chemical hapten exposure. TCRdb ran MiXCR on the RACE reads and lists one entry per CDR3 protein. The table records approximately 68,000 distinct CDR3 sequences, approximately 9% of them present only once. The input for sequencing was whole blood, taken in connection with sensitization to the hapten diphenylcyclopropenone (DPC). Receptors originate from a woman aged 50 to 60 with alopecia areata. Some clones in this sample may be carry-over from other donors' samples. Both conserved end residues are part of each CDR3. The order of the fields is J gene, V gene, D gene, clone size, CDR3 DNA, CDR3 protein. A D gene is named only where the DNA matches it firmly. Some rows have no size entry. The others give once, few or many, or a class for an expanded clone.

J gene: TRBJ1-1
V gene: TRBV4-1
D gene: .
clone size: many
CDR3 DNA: TGCGCCAGCAGCCAAGTTTCTCTTAATGAACAAAGGGCTTTCTTT
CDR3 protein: CASSQVSLNEQRAFF

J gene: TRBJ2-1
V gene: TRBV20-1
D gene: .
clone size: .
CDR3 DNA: TGCAGTCCCGGTTCGAATGAGCAGTTCTTC
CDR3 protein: CSPGSNEQFF

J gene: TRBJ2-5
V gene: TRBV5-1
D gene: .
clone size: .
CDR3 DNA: TGCGCCAGCAGCAATACTCAAGAGACCCAGTACTTC
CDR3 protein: CASSNTQETQYF

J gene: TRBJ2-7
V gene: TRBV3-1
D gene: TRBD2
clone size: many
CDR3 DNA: TGTGCCAGCAGCCAGGGGACTAGCGGGGGCGAGCAGTACTTC
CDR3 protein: CASSQGTSGGEQYF

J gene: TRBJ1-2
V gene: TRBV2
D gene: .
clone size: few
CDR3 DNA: TGTGCCAGCAGTGAAGCGCGAGAGATCTATGGCTACACCTTC
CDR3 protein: CASSEAREIYGYTF

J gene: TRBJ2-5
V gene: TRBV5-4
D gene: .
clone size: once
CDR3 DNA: TGTGCCAGCAGCTTGAGGACCCAATCAGAGACCCAGTACTTC
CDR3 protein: CASSLRTQSETQYF

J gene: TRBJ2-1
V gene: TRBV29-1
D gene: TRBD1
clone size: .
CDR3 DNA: TGCAGCGTCAGACTTGGACAGGGGGCGTTGTACAATGAGCAGTTCTTC
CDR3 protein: CSVRLGQGALYNEQFF

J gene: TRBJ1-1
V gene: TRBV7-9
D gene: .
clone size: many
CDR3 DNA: TGTGCCAGCAGCCCAGGTCGGCAGGGGGCTTTCTTT
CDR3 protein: CASSPGRQGAFF

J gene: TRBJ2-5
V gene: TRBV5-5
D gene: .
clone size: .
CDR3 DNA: TGTGCCAGCAGCCTCCGGCAACAAGAGACCCAGTACTTC
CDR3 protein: CASSLRQQETQYF

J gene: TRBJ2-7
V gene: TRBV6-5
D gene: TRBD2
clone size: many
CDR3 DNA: TGTGCCAGCAGTGTAGCGGGGGGGAGCTCCTACGAGCAGTACTTC
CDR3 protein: CASSVAGGSSYEQYF

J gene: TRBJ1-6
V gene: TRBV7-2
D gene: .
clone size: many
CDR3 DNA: TGTGCCAGCAGCTTGCTAGGGGGTGGAAATAATTCACCCCTCCACTTT
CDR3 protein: CASSLLGGGNNSPLHF

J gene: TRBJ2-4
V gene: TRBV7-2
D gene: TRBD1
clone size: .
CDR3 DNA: TGTGCCAGCAGCCCCGACCGGGACAGGGTTTGGCACTTC
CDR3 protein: CASSPDRDRVWHF

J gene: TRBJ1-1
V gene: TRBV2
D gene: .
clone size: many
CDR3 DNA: TGTGCCAGCCTTAAGGTGAACACTGAAGCTTTCTTT
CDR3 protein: CASLKVNTEAFF

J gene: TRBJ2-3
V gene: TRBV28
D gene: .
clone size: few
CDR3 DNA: TGTGCCAGCAGTTTAATCTGGGACGGCACAGATACGCAGTATTTT
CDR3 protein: CASSLIWDGTDTQYF

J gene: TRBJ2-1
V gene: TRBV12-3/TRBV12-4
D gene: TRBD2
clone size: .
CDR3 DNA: TGTGCCAGCAGTTTAGTTGGCGGGGGGAATGAGCAGTTCTTC
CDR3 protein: CASSLVGGGNEQFF

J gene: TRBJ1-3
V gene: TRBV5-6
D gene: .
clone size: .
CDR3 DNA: TGTGCCAGCAGCCCGTTCGGTTGGACCTCTGGAAACACCATATATTTT
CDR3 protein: CASSPFGWTSGNTIYF

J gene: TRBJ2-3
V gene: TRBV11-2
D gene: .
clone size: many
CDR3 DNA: TGTGCCAGCAGCTTAGAGTCTGCGGGTACGCAGTATTTT
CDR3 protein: CASSLESAGTQYF

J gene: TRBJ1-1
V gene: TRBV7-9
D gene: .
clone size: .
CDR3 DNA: TGTGCCAGCAGCCCAGGTATCCTGGGCACTGAAGCTTTCTTT
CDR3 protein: CASSPGILGTEAFF

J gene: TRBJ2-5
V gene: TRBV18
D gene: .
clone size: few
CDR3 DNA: TGTGCCAGCTCACCTCGCTTAGACGAGACCCAGTACTTC
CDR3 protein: CASSPRLDETQYF

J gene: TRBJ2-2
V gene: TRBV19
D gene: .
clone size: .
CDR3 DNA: TGTGCCAGTAGTCCTGGGGCAGCGAACACCGGGGAGCTGTTTTTT
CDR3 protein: CASSPGAANTGELFF

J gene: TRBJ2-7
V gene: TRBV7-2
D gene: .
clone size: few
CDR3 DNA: TGTGCCAGCAGCCTTAACACCGGCTCCTACGAGCAGTACTTC
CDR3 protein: CASSLNTGSYEQYF

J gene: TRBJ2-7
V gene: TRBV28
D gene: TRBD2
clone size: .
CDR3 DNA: TGTGCCAGCAGTTCCCCCTTGAATAGCGGGGGGACCTACGAGCAGTACTTC
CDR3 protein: CASSSPLNSGGTYEQYF

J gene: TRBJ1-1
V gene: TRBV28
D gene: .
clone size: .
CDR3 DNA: TGTGCCAGCAGTCCCTACCAGAACACTGAAGCTTTCTTT
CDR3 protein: CASSPYQNTEAFF

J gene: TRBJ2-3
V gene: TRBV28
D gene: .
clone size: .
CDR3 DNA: TGTGCCAGCAGTTTGAACCCTCCTCTCGTTAGGTATTTT
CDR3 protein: CASSLNPPLVRYF

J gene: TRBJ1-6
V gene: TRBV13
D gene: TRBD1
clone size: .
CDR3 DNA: TGTGCCAGCAGCTACGACAGGGGAAATTCACCCCTCCACTTT
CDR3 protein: CASSYDRGNSPLHF

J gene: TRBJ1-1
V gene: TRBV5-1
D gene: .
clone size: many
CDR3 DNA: TGCGCCAGCAGCTTGTCCCCTGGGACTGAAGCTTTCTTT
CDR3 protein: CASSLSPGTEAFF

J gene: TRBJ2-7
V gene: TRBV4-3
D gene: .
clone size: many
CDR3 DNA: TGTGCCAGCAGCCAAGGTTCGGGGGCCCGGGAGCAGTACTTC
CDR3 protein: CASSQGSGAREQYF

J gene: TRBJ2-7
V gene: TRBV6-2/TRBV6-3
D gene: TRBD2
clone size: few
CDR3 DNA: TGTGCCAGCAGTTACCCGGGAGGCCCCTGGGACGAGCAGTACTTC
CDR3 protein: CASSYPGGPWDEQYF

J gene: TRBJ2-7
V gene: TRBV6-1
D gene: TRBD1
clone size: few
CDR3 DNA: TGTGCCAGCAGTGAAATAAGGGGACAGCCATCCTACTTC
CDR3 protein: CASSEIRGQPSYF

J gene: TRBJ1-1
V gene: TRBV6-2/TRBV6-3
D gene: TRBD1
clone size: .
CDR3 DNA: TGTGCCAGCAGCATAACAGGGGGCGGCACTGAAGCTTTCTTT
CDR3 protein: CASSITGGGTEAFF

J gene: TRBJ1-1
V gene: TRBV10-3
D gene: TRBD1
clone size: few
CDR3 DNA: TGTGCCATCAGTGTGGGGACAGGGAACACTGAAGCTTTCTTT
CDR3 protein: CAISVGTGNTEAFF

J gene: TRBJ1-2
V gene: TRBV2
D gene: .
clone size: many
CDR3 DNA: TGTGCCAGCAGTCGTGTCGAAGGGAATAATGGCTACACCTTC
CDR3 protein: CASSRVEGNNGYTF

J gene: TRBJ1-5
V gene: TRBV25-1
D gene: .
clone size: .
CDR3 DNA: TGTGCCAGCAGTGAAAGTGGGCCTGCTCCCCAGCATTTT
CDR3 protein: CASSESGPAPQHF

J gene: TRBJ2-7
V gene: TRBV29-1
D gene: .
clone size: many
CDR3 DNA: TGCAGCGTGGACACCTACGAGCAGTACTTC
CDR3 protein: CSVDTYEQYF

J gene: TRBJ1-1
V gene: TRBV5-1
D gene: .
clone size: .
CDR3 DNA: TGCGCCAGCAGCTTGAGTCCCGGGATGAACACTGAAGCTTTCTTT
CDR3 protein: CASSLSPGMNTEAFF

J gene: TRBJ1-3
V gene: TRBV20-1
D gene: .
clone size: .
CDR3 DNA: TGCAGTGCTAGTAACAGGGACTCTGGAAACACCATATATTTT
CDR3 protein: CSASNRDSGNTIYF

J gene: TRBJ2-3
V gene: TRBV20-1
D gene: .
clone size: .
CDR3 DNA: TGCAGTGCTAGAGCCCCTAGCACAGATACGCAGTATTTT
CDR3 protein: CSARAPSTDTQYF

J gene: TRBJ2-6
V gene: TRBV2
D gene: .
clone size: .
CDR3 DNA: TGTGCCAGGGAGAGTCTCTCTGGGGCCAACGTCCTGACTTTC
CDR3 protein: CARESLSGANVLTF

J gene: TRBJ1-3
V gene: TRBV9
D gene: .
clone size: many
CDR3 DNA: TGTGCCAGCAGCGTATCAGGACAGCTCTCTGGAAACACCATATATTTT
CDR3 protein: CASSVSGQLSGNTIYF

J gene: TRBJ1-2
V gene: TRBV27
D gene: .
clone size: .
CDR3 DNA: TGTGCCAGCACGAATTTCATTTTGGACAGAACTCCCTATGGCTACACCTTC
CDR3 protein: CASTNFILDRTPYGYTF

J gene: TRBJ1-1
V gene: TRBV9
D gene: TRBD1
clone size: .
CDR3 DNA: TGTGCCAGCACCCAACTTACAGGGGGCAGAGCTTTCTTT
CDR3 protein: CASTQLTGGRAFF

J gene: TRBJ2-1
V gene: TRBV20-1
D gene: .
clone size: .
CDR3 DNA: TGCAGTGCTCGTGCCAAGGGGGATAAGGAGCAGTTCTTC
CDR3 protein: CSARAKGDKEQFF

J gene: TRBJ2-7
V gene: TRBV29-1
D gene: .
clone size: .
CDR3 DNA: TGCAGCGTTGAGACTACGGTAGGGGGTAGAAGGTCCTACGAGCAGTACTTC
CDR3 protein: CSVETTVGGRRSYEQYF

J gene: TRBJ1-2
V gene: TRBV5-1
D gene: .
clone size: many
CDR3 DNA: TGCGCCAGCAGCCCGGACAGTCTCTATGGCTACACCTTC
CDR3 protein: CASSPDSLYGYTF

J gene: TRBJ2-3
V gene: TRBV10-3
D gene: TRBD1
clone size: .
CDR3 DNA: TGTGCCGCAGGGGACAGGGCTACAGATACGCAGTATTTT
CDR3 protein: CAAGDRATDTQYF

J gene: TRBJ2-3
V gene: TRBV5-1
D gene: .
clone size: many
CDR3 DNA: TGCGCCAGCAGCGGGGGTTCTAGCACAGATACGCAGTATTTT
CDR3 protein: CASSGGSSTDTQYF

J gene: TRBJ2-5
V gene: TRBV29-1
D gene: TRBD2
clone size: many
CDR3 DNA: TGCAGCGTTGACTGGCTAGCGGGAGAAGAGACCCAGTACTTC
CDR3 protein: CSVDWLAGEETQYF

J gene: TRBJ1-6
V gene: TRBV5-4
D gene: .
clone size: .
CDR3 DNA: TGTGCCAGCAGCTTGGATCTCTATTCACCCCTCCACTTT
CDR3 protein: CASSLDLYSPLHF

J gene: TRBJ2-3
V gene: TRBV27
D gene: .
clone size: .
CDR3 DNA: TGTGCCAGCAGTTTACCCGGGAATACGCAGTATTTT
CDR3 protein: CASSLPGNTQYF

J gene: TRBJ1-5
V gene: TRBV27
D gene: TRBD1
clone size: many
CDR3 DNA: TGTGCCAACGACGGACAGGGGGTATGTCAGCCCCAGCATTTT
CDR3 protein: CANDGQGVCQPQHF

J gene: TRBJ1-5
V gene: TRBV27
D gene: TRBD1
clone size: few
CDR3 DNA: TGTGCCAGCTCAGGGGGCTGGGGTAGCAATCAGCCCCAGCATTTT
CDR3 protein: CASSGGWGSNQPQHF

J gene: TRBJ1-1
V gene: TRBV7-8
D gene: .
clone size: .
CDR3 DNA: TGTGCCAGCAGCTTAGAAGGGGCGGGTGGCACTGAAGCTTTCTTT
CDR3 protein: CASSLEGAGGTEAFF

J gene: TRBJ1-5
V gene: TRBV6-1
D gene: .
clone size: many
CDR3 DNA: TGTGCCAGCAGTGGCAGCTACGATCAGCCCCAGCATTTT
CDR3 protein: CASSGSYDQPQHF

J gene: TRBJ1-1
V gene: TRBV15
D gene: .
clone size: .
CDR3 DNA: TGTGCCACCAGCAGAGATCGGGGGAACACTGAAGCTTTCTTT
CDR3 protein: CATSRDRGNTEAFF